The 19 T cell receptor beta chains listed next were all sequenced from one sample in a study of control samples from healthy donors and cancer patients. TCRdb's copy holds only in-frame clones and misses some; the assay was immunoSEQ multiplex PCR. The sample holds roughly 100,000 clones, approximately 86% seen once. What was sequenced was blood. The receptors derive from a man between 25 and 39 years old in good health.

This chain links TRBV30 with TRBJ1-6, with D possibly TRBD1 on 6 matching bases. The V end lost 3 bases, the J end lost 0 bases, and 15 bases lay between the germline ends. In germline, CDR1 is GTSNPN, CDR2 SVGIG (reference sequence). CDR3 length: 17 amino acids. CDR3: CAWSVTRGSSYNSPLHF. The CDR3 DNA is TGTGCCTGGAGCGTCACCAGGGGTAGCTCCTATAATTCACCCCTCCACTTT.

The chain joins TRBV24-1 to TRBJ1-2; no firm D call. Trimming shortened V by 3 bases and J by 0 bases, and 4 bases separated the two germline ends. The CDR3 loop spans 13 amino acids. Germline V gene sequence: CDR1 KGHDR, CDR2 SFDVKD. The CDR3 coding sequence is TGTGCCACCAGTGATACGGCTAACTATGGCTACACCTTC. The encoded protein is CATSDTANYGYTF.

This clone was detected a few times. The genes are TRBV19 and TRBJ1-5; D not resolved. The CDR3 has 13 amino acids. Germline values: CDR1 LNHDA, CDR2 SQIVND (reference sequence). Trimming shortened V by 4 bases and J by 9 bases, and 13 bases separated the two germline ends. CDR3 DNA sequence: TGTGCCAGTAGTACCGTGCCCCTCCCGCCCCAGCATTTT. Amino acid sequence: CASSTVPLPPQHF. Drawing the rest from reference TRBV19 and TRBJ1-5, the complete variable domain is DGGITQSPKYLFRKEGQNVTLSCEQNLNHDAMYWYRQDPGQGLRLIYYSQIVNDFQKGDIAEGYSVSREKKESFPLTVTSAQKNPTAFYLCASSTVPLPPQHFGDGTRLSIL.

This clone was found a few times. The chain recombines TRBV27 with TRBJ1-5; D not resolved. The germline V and J ends were trimmed by 9 bases and 0 bases, with 12 bases remaining between them. Germline-derived CDR1 and CDR2 are MNHEY and SMNVEV (reference sequence). The CDR3 sequence is 14 residues long. The CDR3 DNA sequence: TGTGCCAGTAAGAAGACAATTAGCAATCAGCCCCAGCATTTT. It yields the protein CASKKTISNQPQHF.

This CDR3 reads CASSLSPSQDPEAQYF. DNA of the CDR3: TGTGCCAGCAGCTTATCCCCGTCACAAGATCCCGAAGCCCAGTACTTC. The gene calls are TRBV11-3 and TRBJ2-5; D remains ambiguous. The germline V gene encodes CDR1 SGHNT and CDR2 YENEEA. The CDR3 sequence is 16 residues long. Trimming removed 2 bases from V and 9 bases from J, with 22 bases in between.

V usage is TRBV11-2 and J usage is TRBJ2-7; D unresolved. V was shortened by 5 bases and J by 8 bases, with 28 bases between the two germline ends. Germline V gene data show CDR1 as SGHAT and CDR2 as FQNNGV. The CDR3 has 17 amino acids. CDR3 residues: CASSPTAALTQLKKQYF. CDR3 sequence (DNA): TGTGCCAGCAGCCCAACGGCCGCTTTGACCCAACTTAAGAAGCAGTACTTC.

Only one count was recorded for this clone. The V gene is TRBV2, the J gene TRBJ1-1; weak D call: TRBD1 (5 bases). CDR1 and CDR2 (germline): SNHLY, FYNNEI. Trimming cost V 7 bases and J 6 bases, with 12 bases left between them. This CDR3 comprises 12 residues. The CDR3 loop is CASKVRVSEAFF. The DNA of the CDR3 is TGTGCCAGCAAGGTCAGGGTTTCTGAAGCTTTCTTT.

The V and J genes are TRBV9 and TRBJ2-3; D is unresolved. This CDR3 has 15 amino acids. Germline CDR1 reads SGDLS; CDR2 reads YYNGEE. V was cut by 2 bases and J by 6 bases, with 16 bases left in between. The CDR3 coding sequence is TGTGCCAGCAGCGTGGGTAGCTCGTCTACGGATACGCAGTATTTT. Translating gives CASSVGSSSTDTQYF.

V gene TRBV19 combines with J gene TRBJ2-1; 7 bases agree with TRBD1. This CDR3 comprises 16 residues. CDR1 and CDR2 from the germline V gene are LNHDA and SQIVND (reference sequence). J lost 4 bases, V lost 4 bases, and 10 bases had no gene match. The CDR3 protein is CASSRTGTDPYNEQFF. The CDR3 coding sequence is TGTGCCAGTAGTAGGACCGGGACAGATCCATACAATGAGCAGTTCTTC. Based on the CDR3 plus reference TRBV19 and TRBJ2-1, the full variable domain is DGGITQSPKYLFRKEGQNVTLSCEQNLNHDAMYWYRQDPGQGLRLIYYSQIVNDFQKGDIAEGYSVSREKKESFPLTVTSAQKNPTAFYLCASSRTGTDPYNEQFFGPGTRLTVL.

This clone turned up a few times. The genes are TRBV30 and TRBJ1-5; D is perhaps TRBD1 (6 bases). The CDR3 has 16 residues. V was clipped by 4 bases and J by 1 base, with 17 bases between them. Germline CDR1 reads GTSNPN; CDR2 reads SVGIG (reference sequence). DNA of the CDR3: TGTGCCTGGATCATCCCGCGGGGGCTGAGCAATCAGCCCCAGCATTTT. This codes for CAWIIPRGLSNQPQHF.

The rearrangement links TRBV15 to TRBJ1-5; D is possibly TRBD1 (5 bases). V gave up 4 bases and J gave up 2 bases, with 15 bases separating them. The CDR3 consists of 16 residues. CDR1 LNHNV and CDR2 YYDKDF come from the germline V gene (reference sequence). The CDR3 spells CATSIQWGDGNQPQHF. The CDR3 DNA reads as TGTGCCACCAGCATTCAGTGGGGCGATGGCAATCAGCCCCAGCATTTT.

In regard to this clone: This same CDR3 is encoded by further DNA sequences in the sample. The chain couples TRBV15 to TRBJ2-1; D remains unclear. CDR3 length equals 15 residues. With 0 bases removed from V and 4 bases from J, the gap between germline ends came to 10 bases. Germline V gene lookup returns CDR1 LNHNV and CDR2 YYDKDF (reference sequence). The CDR3 sequence is CATSRDLGRYNEQFF. The CDR3 nucleotides read TGTGCCACCAGCAGAGATCTGGGCAGATACAATGAGCAGTTCTTC.

This clone came up a few times. The chain is built from TRBV11-2 and TRBJ2-7; 16 bases match TRBD2. Germline assignment: CDR1 SGHAT and CDR2 FQNNGV. The CDR3 loop spans 16 amino acids. Unmatched junction bases numbered 7, after V lost 6 bases and J lost 5 bases. CDR3 loop: CASRKGTSGRAHEQYF. The CDR3 DNA reads TGTGCCAGCAGGAAGGGGACTAGCGGGAGGGCCCACGAGCAGTACTTC.

The chain joins TRBV28 to TRBJ1-2; no definite D call. The CDR3 spans 13 residues. Trimming took 6 bases from V and 6 from J, leaving 14 bases between them. Looked up from germline, CDR1 is MDHEN and CDR2 is SYDVKM. The CDR3 coding sequence is TGTGCCAGCAGCCTAGGACCTGGCCATGGCTACACCTTC. Translation: CASSLGPGHGYTF.

This CDR3 reads CASSSLGTGTGELFF. The CDR3 DNA is TGTGCCAGCAGTTCCCTGGGGACAGGAACCGGGGAGCTGTTTTTT. The chain joins TRBV27 to TRBJ2-2, with 8 bases that match TRBD1. The length of the CDR3 is 15 residues. V lost 4 bases, J lost 5 bases, and 6 bases stayed unmatched. Germline loops: CDR1 MNHEY, CDR2 SMNVEV (reference sequence).

The chain joins TRBV19 to TRBJ2-7, with 11 bases that match TRBD2. The CDR3 sequence is 15 residues long. V lost 8 bases and J lost 6; bases outside the gene matches: 12. Looked up from germline, CDR1 is LNHDA and CDR2 is SQIVND (reference sequence). The CDR3: CASSLLAGVSREQYF. The CDR3 DNA is TGTGCCAGTTCCTTACTAGCGGGAGTTTCCCGCGAGCAGTACTTC.

The chain couples TRBV18 to TRBJ2-7, with D unclear. The V gene's germline CDR1 is KGHSH and CDR2 LQKENI. The CDR3 is 13 amino acids. The V gene lost 0 bases and the J gene lost 4 bases, with 7 bases spanning the gap. The CDR3 sequence is CASSPPTGYEQYF. CDR3 coding DNA: TGTGCCAGCTCACCACCAACGGGTTACGAGCAGTACTTC.

CDR3 region: CASSPRTGIEQFF. Here the CDR3 DNA reads TGTGCCAGTAGTCCCAGGACAGGGATTGAGCAGTTCTTC. This sequence joins TRBV19 and TRBJ2-1; TRBD1 matches at 8 bases. This CDR3 comprises 13 residues. Germline lookup yields CDR1 LNHDA and CDR2 SQIVND (reference sequence). J lost 9 bases, V lost 5 bases, and 6 bases had no gene match.

There are a few counts of this clone. The rearrangement joins TRBV7-2 to TRBJ2-7; no firm D call. The CDR3 sequence is 13 residues long. The V gene lost 5 bases and the J gene lost 2 bases, with 10 bases spanning the gap. CDR1 is SGHTA and CDR2 is FQGNSA in the germline V gene. CDR3: CASSLELTYEQYF. The CDR3 DNA reads TGTGCCAGCAGCCTAGAACTAACCTACGAGCAGTACTTC.